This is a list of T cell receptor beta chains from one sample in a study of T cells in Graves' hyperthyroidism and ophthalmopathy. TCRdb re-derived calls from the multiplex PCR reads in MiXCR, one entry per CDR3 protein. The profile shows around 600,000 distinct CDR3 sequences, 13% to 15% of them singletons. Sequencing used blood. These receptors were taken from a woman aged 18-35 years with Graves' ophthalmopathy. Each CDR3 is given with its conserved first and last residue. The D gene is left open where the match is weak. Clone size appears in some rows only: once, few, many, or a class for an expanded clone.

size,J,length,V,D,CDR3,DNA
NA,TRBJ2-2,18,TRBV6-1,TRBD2,CASPPPASGNSNTGELFF,TGTGCCAGCCCTCCCCCCGCTAGCGGGAATTCGAACACCGGGGAGCTGTTTTTT
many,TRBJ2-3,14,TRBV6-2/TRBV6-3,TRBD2,CASSRAGETDTQYF,TGTGCCAGCAGCCGAGCGGGAGAGACAGATACGCAGTATTTT
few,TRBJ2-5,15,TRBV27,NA,CASSLSPSEQETQYF,TGTGCCAGCAGTTTATCGCCCTCGGAGCAAGAGACCCAGTACTTC
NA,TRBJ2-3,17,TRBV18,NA,CASMEGSRGRGTDTQYF,TGTGCCAGCATGGAGGGCTCTAGGGGGCGCGGCACAGATACGCAGTATTTT
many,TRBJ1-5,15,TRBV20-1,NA,CSAPGNAGWNQPQHF,TGCAGTGCCCCAGGCAACGCGGGGTGGAATCAGCCCCAGCATTTT
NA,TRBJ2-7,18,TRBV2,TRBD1,CASSQFSGGQGASYEQYF,TGCGCCAGCAGCCAATTCTCGGGAGGACAGGGGGCCTCCTACGAGCAGTACTTC
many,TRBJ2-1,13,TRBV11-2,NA,CASSQGAYNEQFF,TGTGCCAGCAGCCAAGGGGCCTACAATGAGCAGTTCTTC
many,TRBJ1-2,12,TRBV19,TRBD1,CASRDRTYGYTF,TGTGCCAGTCGGGACAGGACCTATGGCTACACCTTC
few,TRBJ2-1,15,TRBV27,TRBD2,CASTSGGYLWNEQFF,TGTGCCAGTACCTCGGGAGGGTATTTGTGGAATGAGCAGTTCTTC
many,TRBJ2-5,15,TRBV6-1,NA,CASRSDPGGEETQYF,TGTGCCAGCAGAAGCGACCCCGGCGGAGAGGAGACCCAGTACTTC
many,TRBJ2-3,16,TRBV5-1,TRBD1,CASSALQGALLDTQYF,TGCGCCAGCAGCGCCCTACAGGGGGCCCTTTTGGATACGCAGTATTTT
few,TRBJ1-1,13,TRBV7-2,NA,CASSCSENTEAFF,TGTGCCAGCAGCTGCTCAGAGAACACTGAAGCTTTCTTT
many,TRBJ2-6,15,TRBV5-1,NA,CASSLLGEGANVLTF,TGCGCCAGCAGCTTGTTGGGTGAGGGGGCCAACGTCCTGACTTTC
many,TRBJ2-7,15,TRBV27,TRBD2,CASSPTPAGGDEQYF,TGTGCCAGCAGTCCCACCCCAGCGGGAGGCGACGAGCAGTACTTC
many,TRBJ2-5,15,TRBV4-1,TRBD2,CASSQAQREGETQYF,TGCGCCAGCAGCCAAGCCCAGCGGGAAGGCGAGACCCAGTACTTC
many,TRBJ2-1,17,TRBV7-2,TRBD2,CASSQTLAGPHYNEQFF,TGTGCCAGCAGCCAGACTCTAGCGGGCCCACACTACAATGAGCAGTTCTTC
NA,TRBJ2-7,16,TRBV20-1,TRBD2,CSATSVGLAKSYEQYF,TGCAGTGCCACAAGCGTGGGACTAGCGAAAAGCTACGAGCAGTACTTC
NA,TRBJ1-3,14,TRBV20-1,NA,CSARVSRAGNTIYF,TGCAGTGCTAGAGTCTCCAGGGCTGGAAACACCATATATTTT
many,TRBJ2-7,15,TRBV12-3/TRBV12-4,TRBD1,CASSPRQGRSDEQYF,TGTGCCAGCAGTCCAAGACAGGGGAGAAGCGACGAGCAGTACTTC
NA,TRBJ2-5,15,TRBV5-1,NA,CASSAGSAFQETQYF,TGCGCCAGCAGCGCCGGGTCAGCCTTCCAAGAGACCCAGTACTTC
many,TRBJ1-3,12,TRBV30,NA,CAWKLSGNTIYF,TGTGCCTGGAAGCTGTCGGGAAACACCATATATTTT
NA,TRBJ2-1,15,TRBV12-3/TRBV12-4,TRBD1,CASSPGTGYYNEQFF,TGTGCCAGCAGTCCCGGGACAGGGTACTACAATGAGCAGTTCTTC
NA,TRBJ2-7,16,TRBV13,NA,CASSLSPGGPTGEQYF,TGTGCCAGCAGCCTATCCCCCGGAGGGCCTACGGGCGAGCAGTACTTC
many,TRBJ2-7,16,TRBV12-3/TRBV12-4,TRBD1,CASSSGRTGHSYEQYF,TGTGCCAGCAGCAGTGGAAGGACAGGGCACTCCTACGAGCAGTACTTC
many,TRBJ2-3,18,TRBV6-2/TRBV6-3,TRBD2,CASRYGLAGVGLRDTQYF,TGTGCCAGCAGATACGGACTAGCGGGAGTAGGTTTGAGAGATACGCAGTATTTT
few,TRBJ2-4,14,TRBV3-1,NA,CASSQSASPNIQYF,TGTGCCAGCAGCCAATCGGCCTCCCCAAACATTCAGTACTTC
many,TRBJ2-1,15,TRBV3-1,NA,CASSPKRNSYNEQFF,TGTGCCAGCAGCCCGAAGCGGAACTCCTACAATGAGCAGTTCTTC
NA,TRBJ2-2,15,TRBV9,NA,CASSVAQLNTGELFF,TGTGCCAGCAGCGTAGCACAGCTTAACACCGGGGAGCTGTTTTTT
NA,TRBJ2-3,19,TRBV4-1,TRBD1,CASSQDGVGTGRLSDTQYF,TGCGCCAGCAGCCAAGATGGGGTCGGGACAGGGAGACTGTCAGATACGCAGTATTTT
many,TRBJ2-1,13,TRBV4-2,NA,CASSQGVAEEQFF,TGTGCCAGCAGCCAAGGCGTCGCTGAGGAGCAGTTCTTC
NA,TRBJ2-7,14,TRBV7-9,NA,CASSFNGIYGEQYF,TGTGCCAGCAGCTTCAACGGGATATACGGTGAGCAGTACTTC
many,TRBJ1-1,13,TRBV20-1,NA,CSASDWGFTEAFF,TGCAGTGCTTCCGACTGGGGGTTCACTGAAGCTTTCTTT
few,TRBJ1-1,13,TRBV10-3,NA,CAIGAGLGPEAFF,TGTGCCATTGGGGCAGGCCTGGGCCCTGAAGCTTTCTTT
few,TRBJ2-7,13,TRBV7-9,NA,CASSFPTGIEQYF,TGTGCCAGCAGCTTCCCGACGGGAATCGAGCAGTACTTC
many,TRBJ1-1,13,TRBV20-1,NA,CSARGTVNTEAFF,TGCAGTGCTAGGGGAACAGTGAACACTGAAGCTTTCTTT
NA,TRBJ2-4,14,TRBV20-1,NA,CSAGTDLAKNIQYF,TGCAGTGCCGGGACCGACCTGGCCAAAAACATTCAGTACTTC
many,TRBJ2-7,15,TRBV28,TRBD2,CASSGVAGNLYEQYF,TGTGCCAGCAGTGGGGTAGCGGGGAATCTGTACGAGCAGTACTTC
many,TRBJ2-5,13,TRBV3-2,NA,CASSQGCGETQYF,TGTGCCAGCAGCCAAGGGTGCGGGGAGACCCAGTACTTC
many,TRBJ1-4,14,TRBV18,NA,CASSFRDTKEKLFF,TGTGCCAGCTCATTCCGGGATACTAAGGAAAAACTGTTTTTT
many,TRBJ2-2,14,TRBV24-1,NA,CATSRQDLAGELFF,TGTGCCACCAGTCGACAGGACTTAGCCGGGGAGCTGTTTTTT
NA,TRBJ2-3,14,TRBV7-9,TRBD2,CASSLSGTTDMQYF,TGTGCCAGCAGCCTCAGCGGGACGACAGATATGCAGTATTTT
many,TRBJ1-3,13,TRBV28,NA,CASSSGQGNTIYF,TGTGCCAGCAGTTCAGGACAGGGAAACACCATATATTTT
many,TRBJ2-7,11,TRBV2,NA,CASSYDGEQYF,TGTGCCAGCAGTTACGACGGCGAGCAGTACTTC
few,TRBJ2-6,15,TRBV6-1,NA,CASRHGTSGANVLTF,TGTGCCAGCAGGCACGGGACGTCTGGGGCCAACGTCCTGACTTTC
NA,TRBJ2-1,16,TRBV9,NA,CASSLASGSGVNEQFF,TGTGCCAGCAGCCTCGCAAGCGGGTCGGGGGTGAATGAGCAGTTCTTC
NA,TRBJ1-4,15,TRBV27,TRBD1,CASSLTGSGNEKPFF,TGTGCCAGCAGCTTGACAGGGTCGGGTAATGAAAAACCGTTTTTT